This T cell receptor (beta chain) was identified in a study of molecular identifiers for immune sequencing clone quantification. The overall study: In replicates, RNA taken from about 20,000 or 100,000 naive CD8 cells was divided five ways, and four portions underwent sequencing.

Study-level results: Among 800,000 to 1,000,000 naive cells, as was reported, spiked Jurkat TCR RNA from one cell was detectable.

A CD8+CD4-CCR7+CD45RA+ gate was used to sort naive CD8 T cells. This clonotype occurred many times. Its cognate antigen is unknown. The CDR3 runs 18 residues. Germline loops: CDR1 LNHDA, CDR2 SQIVND (reference sequence). Unmatched junction bases numbered 13, after V lost 5 bases and J lost 5 bases. Using its own MiXCR run on the PCR reads, TCRdb lists one record per CDR3 protein. The profile covers around 65,000 distinct CDR3 sequences, with 15% to 20% appearing a single time and roughly 1.6% taken by the ten largest. The sample taken for sequencing was naive CD8+ T cells from blood, with Jurkat cell RNA spiked in. Subset given: FACS-sorted CD8+CD4-CCR7+CD45RA+ naive T cells. The clonotype comes from a human donor in good health. Some libraries in this study had Jurkat cell RNA spiked in. The V and J genes are TRBV19 and TRBJ2-2, with 11 bases identical to TRBD2. The DNA for the CDR3 is TGTGCCAGTAGTCCCCAAGAACTAGCGGGAGTGGAGACCGGGGAGCTGTTTTTT. Its protein product is CASSPQELAGVETGELFF.